The clone carrying this T cell receptor (beta chain) was detected only once. Antigen unknown. The data originate from a study of OX40 agonist ivuxolimab in advanced cancers. At the level of the study: Ivuxolimab, an antibody that agonizes OX40 (CD134), was administered to the patients. At 0.01 to 10 mg/kg, ivuxolimab was administered intravenously to patients every 2 weeks.

Study-level points and caveats: Undetermined was the antigen specificity of the expanded peripheral T cells. With doses of 0.1 to 3.0 mg/kg, CD4+ and CD8+ blood T cells had undergone clonal expansion by week 6.

Generated by immunoSEQ multiplex PCR, the TCRdb table keeps only in-frame clones and is missing some. The repertoire holds roughly 64,000 clones, with less than 95% as singletons. The CDR3 has 16 residues. CDR1 is LGHNA and CDR2 is YNFKEQ in the germline V gene. Between the trimmed V and J ends, which lost 1 base and 0 bases, there was a span of 13 bases. The source is an adult with an advanced solid tumor such as melanoma, head and neck, liver or kidney cancer. Here the sequenced sample was CD4+ or CD8+ T cells sorted from blood, taken in a trial of the OX40 agonist ivuxolimab. The chain joins TRBV4-2 to TRBJ2-7, with D possibly called TRBD1 or TRBD2 (5 bases each). In nucleotides, the CDR3 is TGTGCCAGCAGCCAAGTCTCAGGGACGGGCTCCTACGAGCAGTACTTC. Translating it yields CASSQVSGTGSYEQYF.